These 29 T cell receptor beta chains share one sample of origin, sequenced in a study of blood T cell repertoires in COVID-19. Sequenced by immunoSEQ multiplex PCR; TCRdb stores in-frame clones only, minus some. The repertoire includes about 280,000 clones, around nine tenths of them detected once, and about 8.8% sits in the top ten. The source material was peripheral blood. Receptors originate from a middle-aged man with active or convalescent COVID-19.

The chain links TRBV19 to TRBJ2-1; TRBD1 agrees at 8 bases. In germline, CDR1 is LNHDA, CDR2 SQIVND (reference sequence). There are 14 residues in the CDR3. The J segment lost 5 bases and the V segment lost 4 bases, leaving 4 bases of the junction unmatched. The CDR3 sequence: CASSRDRLNNEQFF. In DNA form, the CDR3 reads TGTGCCAGTAGTAGGGACAGGTTAAACAATGAGCAGTTCTTC. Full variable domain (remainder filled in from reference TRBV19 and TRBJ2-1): DGGITQSPKYLFRKEGQNVTLSCEQNLNHDAMYWYRQDPGQGLRLIYYSQIVNDFQKGDIAEGYSVSREKKESFPLTVTSAQKNPTAFYLCASSRDRLNNEQFFGPGTRLTVL.

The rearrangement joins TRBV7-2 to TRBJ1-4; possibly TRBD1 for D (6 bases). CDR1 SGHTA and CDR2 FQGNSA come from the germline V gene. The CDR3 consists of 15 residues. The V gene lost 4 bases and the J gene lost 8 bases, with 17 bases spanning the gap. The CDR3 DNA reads TGTGCCAGCAGCTCAGGGACACACGATGGGGAAAAACTGTTTTTT. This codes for CASSSGTHDGEKLFF.

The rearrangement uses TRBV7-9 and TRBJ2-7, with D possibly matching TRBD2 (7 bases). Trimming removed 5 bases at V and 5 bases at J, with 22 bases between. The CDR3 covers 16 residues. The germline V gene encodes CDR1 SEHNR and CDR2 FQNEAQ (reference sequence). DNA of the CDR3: TGTGCCAGCAGCCTCTATGGGGGCGGGAGAGTAGACGAGCAGTACTTC. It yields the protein CASSLYGGGRVDEQYF.

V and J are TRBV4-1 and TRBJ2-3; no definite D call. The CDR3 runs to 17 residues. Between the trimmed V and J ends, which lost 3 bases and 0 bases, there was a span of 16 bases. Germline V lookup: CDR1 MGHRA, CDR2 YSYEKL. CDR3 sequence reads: CASSQISRLTSTDTQYF. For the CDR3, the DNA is TGCGCCAGCAGCCAGATTTCAAGGTTGACTAGCACAGATACGCAGTATTTT.

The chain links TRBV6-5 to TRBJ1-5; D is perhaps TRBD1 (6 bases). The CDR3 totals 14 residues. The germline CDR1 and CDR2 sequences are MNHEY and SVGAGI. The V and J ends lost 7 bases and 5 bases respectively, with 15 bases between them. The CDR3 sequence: CASTKGGGDQPQHF. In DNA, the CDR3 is TGTGCCAGCACCAAGGGAGGGGGGGATCAGCCCCAGCATTTT.

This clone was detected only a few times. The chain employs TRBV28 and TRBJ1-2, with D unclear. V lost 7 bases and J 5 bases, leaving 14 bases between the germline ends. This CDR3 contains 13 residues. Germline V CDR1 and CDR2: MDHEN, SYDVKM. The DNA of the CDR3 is TGTGCCAGCATCACCGAAGCAGGTTATGGCTACACCTTC. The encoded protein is CASITEAGYGYTF.

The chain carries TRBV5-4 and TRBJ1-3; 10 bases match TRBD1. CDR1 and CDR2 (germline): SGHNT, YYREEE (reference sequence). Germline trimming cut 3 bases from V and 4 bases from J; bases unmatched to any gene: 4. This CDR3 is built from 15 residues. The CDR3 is CASSYGTGAGNTIYF. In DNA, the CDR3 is TGTGCCAGCAGCTACGGGACAGGGGCCGGAAACACCATATATTTT.

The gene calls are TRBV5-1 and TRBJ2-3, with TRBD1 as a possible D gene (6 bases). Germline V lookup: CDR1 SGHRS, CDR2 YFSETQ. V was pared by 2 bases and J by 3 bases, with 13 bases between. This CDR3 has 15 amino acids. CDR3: CASSLGQWGTDTQYF. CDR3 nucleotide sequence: TGCGCCAGCAGCTTAGGACAGTGGGGGACAGATACGCAGTATTTT.

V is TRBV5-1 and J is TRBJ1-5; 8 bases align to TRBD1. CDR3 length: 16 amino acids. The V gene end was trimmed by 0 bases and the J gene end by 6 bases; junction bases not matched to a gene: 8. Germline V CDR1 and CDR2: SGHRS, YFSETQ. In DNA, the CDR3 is TGCGCCAGCAGCTTGGAAGCAGGGGGCGGTCGTCAGCCCCAGCATTTT. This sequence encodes CASSLEAGGGRQPQHF. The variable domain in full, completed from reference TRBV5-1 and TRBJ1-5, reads KAGVTQTPRYLIKTRGQQVTLSCSPISGHRSVSWYQQTPGQGLQFLFEYFSETQRNKGNFPGRFSGRQFSNSRSEMNVSTLELGDSALYLCASSLEAGGGRQPQHFGDGTRLSIL.

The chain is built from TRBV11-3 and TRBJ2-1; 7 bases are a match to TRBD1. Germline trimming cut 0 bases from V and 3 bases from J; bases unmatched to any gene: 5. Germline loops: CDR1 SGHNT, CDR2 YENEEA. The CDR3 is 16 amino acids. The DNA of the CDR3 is TGTGCCAGCAGCTTAGAAGGGACAGTGGTCTACAATGAGCAGTTCTTC. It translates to CASSLEGTVVYNEQFF.

The DNA of the CDR3 is TGTGCCAGCTCACCGCAAGTGGAAGGCGGCGAGCAGTACTTC. This gives the protein CASSPQVEGGEQYF. The genes are TRBV18 and TRBJ2-7; D gene uncertain. The CDR3 runs to 14 residues. Germline CDR1 and CDR2: KGHSH and LQKENI. The germline V and J ends were trimmed by 3 bases and 6 bases, with 15 bases remaining between them.

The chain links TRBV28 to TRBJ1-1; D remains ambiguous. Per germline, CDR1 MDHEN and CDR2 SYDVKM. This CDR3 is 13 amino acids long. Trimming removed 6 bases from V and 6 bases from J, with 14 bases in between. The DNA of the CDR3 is TGTGCCAGCAGAGTCACTAGGCCCCCTGAAGCTTTCTTT. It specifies CASRVTRPPEAFF.

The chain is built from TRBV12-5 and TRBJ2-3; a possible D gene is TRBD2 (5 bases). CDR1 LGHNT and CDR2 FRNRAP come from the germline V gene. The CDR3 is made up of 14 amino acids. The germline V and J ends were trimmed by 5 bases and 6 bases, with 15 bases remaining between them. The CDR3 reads CASGPDFSPDTQYF. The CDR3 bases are TGTGCTAGTGGTCCGGACTTCAGTCCGGATACGCAGTATTTT.

CDR3 nucleotide sequence: TGTGCCAGCAGTTTAAAAGGCCAGGCCCATAGGGGGTACGAGCAGTACTTC. Protein product: CASSLKGQAHRGYEQYF. V is TRBV27 and J is TRBJ2-7, with D possibly matching TRBD1 (6 bases). CDR1 and CDR2 from the germline V gene are MNHEY and SMNVEV (reference sequence). This CDR3 contains 17 residues. The V gene lost 2 bases and the J gene lost 4 bases, with 21 bases spanning the gap.

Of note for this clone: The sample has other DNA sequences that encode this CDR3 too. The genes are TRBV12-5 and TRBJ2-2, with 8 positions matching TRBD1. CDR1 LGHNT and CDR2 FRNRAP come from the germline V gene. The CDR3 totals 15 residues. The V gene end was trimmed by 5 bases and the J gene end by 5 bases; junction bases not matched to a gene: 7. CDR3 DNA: TGTGCTAGTGGTCTGAGGACAGGGCGGACCGGGGAGCTGTTTTTT. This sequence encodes CASGLRTGRTGELFF.

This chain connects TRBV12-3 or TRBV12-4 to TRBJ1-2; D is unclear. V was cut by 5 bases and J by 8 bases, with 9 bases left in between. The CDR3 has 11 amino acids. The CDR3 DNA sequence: TGTGCCAGCAGTACCGGAGTAGGCTACACCTTC. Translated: CASSTGVGYTF.

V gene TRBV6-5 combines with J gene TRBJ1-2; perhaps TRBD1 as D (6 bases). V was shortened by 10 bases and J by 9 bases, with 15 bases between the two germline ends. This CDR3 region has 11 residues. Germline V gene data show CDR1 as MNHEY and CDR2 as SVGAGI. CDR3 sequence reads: CATAQQGRYTF. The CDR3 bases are TGTGCCACCGCGCAACAGGGACGCTACACCTTC.

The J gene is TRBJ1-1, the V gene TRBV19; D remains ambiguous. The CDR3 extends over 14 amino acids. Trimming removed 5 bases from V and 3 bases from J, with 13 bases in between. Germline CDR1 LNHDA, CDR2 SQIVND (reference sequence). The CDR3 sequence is CASSPTWLDTEAFF. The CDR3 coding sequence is TGTGCCAGTAGTCCCACCTGGCTAGACACTGAAGCTTTCTTT.

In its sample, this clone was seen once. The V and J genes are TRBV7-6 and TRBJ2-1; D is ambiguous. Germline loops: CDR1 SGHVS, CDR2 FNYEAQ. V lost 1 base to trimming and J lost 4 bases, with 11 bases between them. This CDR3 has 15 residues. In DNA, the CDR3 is TGTGCCAGCAGCTTAGGACCACAGCTTTACAATGAGCAGTTCTTC. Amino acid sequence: CASSLGPQLYNEQFF. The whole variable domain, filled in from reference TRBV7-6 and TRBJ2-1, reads GAGVSQSPRYKVTKRGQDVALRCDPISGHVSLYWYRQALGQGPEFLTYFNYEAQQDKSGLPNDRFSAERPEGSISTLTIQRTEQRDSAMYRCASSLGPQLYNEQFFGPGTRLTVL.

The CDR3 loop is CASSEAVIGGITDTQYF. In DNA form, the CDR3 reads TGTGCCAGCAGTGAAGCGGTGATCGGGGGGATCACAGATACGCAGTATTTT. The V and J genes are TRBV6-1 and TRBJ2-3; 7 bases agree with TRBD2. V shed 0 bases, J shed 2 bases, and the junction held 8 bases outside the gene matches. Germline CDR1 MNHNS, CDR2 SASEGT. The CDR3 is 17 residues long.

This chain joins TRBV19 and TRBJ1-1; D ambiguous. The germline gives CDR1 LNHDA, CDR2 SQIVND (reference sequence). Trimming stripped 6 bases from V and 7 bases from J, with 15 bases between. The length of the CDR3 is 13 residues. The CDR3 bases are TGTGCCAGTAGCCCTATCGGAGCGGGTGAAGCTTTCTTT. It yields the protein CASSPIGAGEAFF.

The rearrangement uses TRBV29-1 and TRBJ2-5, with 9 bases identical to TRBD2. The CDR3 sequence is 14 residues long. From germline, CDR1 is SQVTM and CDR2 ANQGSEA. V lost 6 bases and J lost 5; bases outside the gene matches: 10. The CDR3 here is CSVDPPSGAETQYF. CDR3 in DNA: TGCAGCGTAGACCCCCCTAGCGGGGCTGAGACCCAGTACTTC.

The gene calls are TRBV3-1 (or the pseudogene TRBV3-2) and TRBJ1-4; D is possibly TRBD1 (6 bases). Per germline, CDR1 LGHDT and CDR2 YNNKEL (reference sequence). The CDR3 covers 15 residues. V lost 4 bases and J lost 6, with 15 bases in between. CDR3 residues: CASSRLQGMDEKLFF. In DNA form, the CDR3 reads TGTGCCAGCAGCCGGTTACAGGGAATGGATGAAAAACTGTTTTTT.

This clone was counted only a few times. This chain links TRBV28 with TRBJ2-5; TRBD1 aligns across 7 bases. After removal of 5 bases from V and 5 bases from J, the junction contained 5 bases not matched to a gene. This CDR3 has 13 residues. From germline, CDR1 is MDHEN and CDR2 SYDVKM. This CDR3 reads CASSPYRGETQYF. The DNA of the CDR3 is TGTGCCAGCAGTCCCTACAGGGGTGAGACCCAGTACTTC.

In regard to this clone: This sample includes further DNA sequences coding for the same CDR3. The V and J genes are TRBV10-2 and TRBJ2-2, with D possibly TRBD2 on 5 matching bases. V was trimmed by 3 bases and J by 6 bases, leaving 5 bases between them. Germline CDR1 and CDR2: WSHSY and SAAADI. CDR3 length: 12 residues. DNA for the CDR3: TGCGCCAGCAGTGAACTAGCCGGGGAGCTGTTTTTT. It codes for CASSELAGELFF.

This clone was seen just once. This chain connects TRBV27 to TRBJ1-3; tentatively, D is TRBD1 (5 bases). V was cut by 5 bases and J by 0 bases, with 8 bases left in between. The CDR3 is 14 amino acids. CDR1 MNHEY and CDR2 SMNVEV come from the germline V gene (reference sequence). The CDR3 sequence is CASSTTVSGNTIYF. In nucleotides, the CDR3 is TGTGCCAGCAGTACGACAGTCTCTGGAAACACCATATATTTT.

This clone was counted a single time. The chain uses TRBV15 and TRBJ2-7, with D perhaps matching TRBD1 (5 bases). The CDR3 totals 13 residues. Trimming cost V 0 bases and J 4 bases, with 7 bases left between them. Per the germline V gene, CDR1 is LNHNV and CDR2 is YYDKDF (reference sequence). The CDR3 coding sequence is TGTGCCACCAGCAGAGACAGACAGTACGAGCAGTACTTC. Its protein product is CATSRDRQYEQYF.

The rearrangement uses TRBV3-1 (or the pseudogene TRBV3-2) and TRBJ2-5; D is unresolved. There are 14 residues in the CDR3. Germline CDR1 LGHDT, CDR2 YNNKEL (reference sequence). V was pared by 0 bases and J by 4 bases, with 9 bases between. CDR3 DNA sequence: TGTGCCAGCAGCCAAGATCCGGTATCAGAGACCCAGTACTTC. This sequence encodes CASSQDPVSETQYF.

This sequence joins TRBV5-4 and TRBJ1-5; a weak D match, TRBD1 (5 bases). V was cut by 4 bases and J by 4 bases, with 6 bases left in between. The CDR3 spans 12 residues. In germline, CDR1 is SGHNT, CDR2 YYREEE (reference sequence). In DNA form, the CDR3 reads TGTGCCAGCAGCAGGGGAAATCAGCCCCAGCATTTT. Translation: CASSRGNQPQHF.